This passage covers 14 T cell receptor beta chains from one sample sequenced in a study of T-cell memory formation after mild COVID-19. TCRdb processed the 5' RACE reads anew with MiXCR; each CDR3 protein has one entry. The table records about 340,000 distinct CDR3 sequences, roughly 13% of them present only once. The sequenced sample was PBMCs or a T cell subset sorted from them (not recorded which). These receptors all come from a man between 18 and 35 years old who had mild COVID-19 (a few samples of this study predate the infection). Cell type and time point are not known.

This clonotype has more than one count but fewer than ten. The chain couples TRBV6-6 to TRBJ2-1, with D possibly matching TRBD2 (5 bases). The germline CDR1 and CDR2 sequences are MNHNY and SVGAGI (reference sequence). The V gene lost 7 bases and the J gene lost 8 bases, with 12 bases spanning the gap. This CDR3 comprises 12 residues. The CDR3: CASTGVGDEQFF. CDR3 nucleotide sequence: TGTGCCAGCACCGGGGTCGGGGATGAGCAGTTCTTC.

The chain couples TRBV10-3 to TRBJ1-2, with D hard to call. The CDR3 runs to 13 residues. Trimming cost V 2 bases and J 8 bases, with 12 bases left between them. Germline lookup yields CDR1 ENHRY and CDR2 SYGVKD. The DNA of the CDR3 is TGTGCCATCAGTGAGGCGTTAGATCCCGGCTACACCTTC. Translation gives CAISEALDPGYTF.

This sequence joins TRBV18 and TRBJ1-1; D unclear. V shed 3 bases and J shed 6 bases, with 26 bases lying between them. The CDR3 is made up of 18 amino acids. The germline V gene has CDR1 KGHSH and CDR2 LQKENI. CDR3 sequence (DNA): TGTGCCAGCTCACCGCTGGCCCGGCAAGGAAGAGATTTCCCTGAAGCTTTCTTT. Translated: CASSPLARQGRDFPEAFF.

The V and J genes are TRBV7-9 and TRBJ1-2, with 7 bases that match TRBD1. This CDR3 is 16 amino acids long. V was pared by 6 bases and J by 4 bases, with 14 bases of the junction left unmatched. CDR1 and CDR2 (germline): SEHNR, FQNEAQ (reference sequence). The CDR3 loop reads CASSPSTGFRVYGYTF. CDR3 coding DNA: TGTGCCAGCAGTCCCTCGACAGGGTTTCGAGTCTATGGCTACACCTTC.

This clonotype turned up a few times. V usage is TRBV7-2 and J usage is TRBJ2-2, with D unresolved. The germline V gene has CDR1 SGHTA and CDR2 FQGNSA. V was clipped by 6 bases and J by 7 bases, with 9 bases between them. The CDR3 sequence is 12 residues long. CDR3 residues: CASSPMGGELFF. The CDR3 region has the DNA TGTGCCAGCAGTCCGATGGGCGGGGAGCTGTTTTTT.

The chain carries TRBV4-1 and TRBJ2-3; 7 nucleotides align to TRBD2. The germline gives CDR1 MGHRA, CDR2 YSYEKL. This CDR3 is built from 18 residues. V shed 1 base, J shed 4 bases, and the junction held 14 bases outside the gene matches. The CDR3 DNA is TGCGCCAGCAGCCAAGGGCGAAGCGGGGTTTTGGTCTCAGATACGCAGTATTTT. Amino acids: CASSQGRSGVLVSDTQYF.

The chain joins TRBV7-3 to TRBJ2-3; D is possibly TRBD1 or TRBD2 (5 bases each). Trimming cost V 1 base and J 5 bases, with 7 bases left between them. The CDR3 has 13 residues. Germline-derived CDR1 and CDR2 are SGHTA and FQGTGA. The CDR3 DNA follows: TGTGCCAGCAGCTTAATGAGGGGAGATACGCAGTATTTT. It codes for CASSLMRGDTQYF. Full variable domain (missing parts from reference TRBV7-3 and TRBJ2-3): GAGVSQTPSNKVTEKGKYVELRCDPISGHTALYWYRQSLGQGPEFLIYFQGTGAADDSGLPNDRFFAVRPEGSVSTLKIQRTERGDSAVYLCASSLMRGDTQYFGPGTRLTVL.

In its sample, this clonotype was seen a few times. The genes are TRBV10-3 and TRBJ2-7, with D possibly TRBD1 on 5 matching bases. In germline, CDR1 is ENHRY, CDR2 SYGVKD. The CDR3 consists of 12 residues. The V end lost 4 bases, the J end lost 4 bases, and 8 bases lay between the germline ends. This chain's CDR3 is CAISGQGYEQYV. As DNA, the CDR3 is TGTGCCATCAGTGGCCAGGGTTACGAGCAGTACGTC.

This clonotype was seen more than once but under ten times. The rearrangement links TRBV6-5 to TRBJ2-7; unclear D gene. V was cut by 8 bases and J by 3 bases, with 14 bases left in between. This CDR3 spans 13 amino acids. The germline gives CDR1 MNHEY, CDR2 SVGAGI. The CDR3 region is CASETYGGYEQYF. CDR3 DNA: TGTGCCAGCGAGACTTACGGTGGCTACGAGCAGTACTTC.

This clonotype was found a few times. This chain connects TRBV7-2 to TRBJ2-1; TRBD2 agrees at 10 bases. Trimming at V came to 2 bases and at J to 6 bases, leaving 4 bases not matched to a gene. The CDR3 is made up of 15 amino acids. From germline, CDR1 is SGHTA and CDR2 FQGNSA. The CDR3 nucleotides are TGTGCCAGCAGCTTATGGGCTAGCGGGGGCAATGAGCAGTTCTTC. As protein: CASSLWASGGNEQFF. The whole variable domain, filled in from reference TRBV7-2 and TRBJ2-1, reads GAGVSQSPSNKVTEKGKDVELRCDPISGHTALYWYRQSLGQGLEFLIYFQGNSAPDKSGLPSDRFSAERTGGSVSTLTIQRTQQEDSAVYLCASSLWASGGNEQFFGPGTRLTVL.

This clonotype was detected only a few times. J is TRBJ2-2 and V is TRBV29-1, with D possibly TRBD1 on 6 matching bases. CDR1 SQVTM and CDR2 ANQGSEA come from the germline V gene. Trimming removed 5 bases at V and 3 bases at J, with 22 bases between. The CDR3 is 17 amino acids. Written as DNA, the CDR3 is TGCAGCGTTTCTCGGTATCGGGACAACCTATACACCGGGGAGCTGTTTTTT. Amino acid sequence: CSVSRYRDNLYTGELFF.

This sequence joins TRBV7-9 and TRBJ2-7; D unclear. V gave up 2 bases and J gave up 3 bases, with 11 bases separating them. The CDR3 has 14 amino acids. Germline-derived CDR1 and CDR2 are SEHNR and FQNEAQ (reference sequence). The CDR3 is CASSLSQADYEQYF. CDR3 sequence (DNA): TGTGCCAGCAGCTTAAGTCAGGCAGACTACGAGCAGTACTTC.

A few counts support this clonotype. V and J are TRBV5-1 and TRBJ2-1; 12 bases are shared with TRBD1. J was trimmed by 12 bases and V by 0 bases; bases with no gene match: 7. The length of the CDR3 is 15 residues. Germline lookup yields CDR1 SGHRS and CDR2 YFSETQ. DNA of the CDR3: TGCGCCAGCAGCTTGGCCGGGGGACAGGGGGCCGGGCAGTTCTTC. Its translation is CASSLAGGQGAGQFF.

V usage is TRBV6-5 and J usage is TRBJ2-5; TRBD1 matches 10 bases. CDR1 and CDR2 (germline): MNHEY, SVGAGI. The CDR3 consists of 18 residues. Unmatched junction bases numbered 12, after V lost 0 bases and J lost 5 bases. The CDR3 here is CASSYSILRTGGKETQYF. The CDR3 DNA reads as TGTGCCAGCAGTTACTCGATCCTCCGGACAGGGGGGAAGGAGACCCAGTACTTC.